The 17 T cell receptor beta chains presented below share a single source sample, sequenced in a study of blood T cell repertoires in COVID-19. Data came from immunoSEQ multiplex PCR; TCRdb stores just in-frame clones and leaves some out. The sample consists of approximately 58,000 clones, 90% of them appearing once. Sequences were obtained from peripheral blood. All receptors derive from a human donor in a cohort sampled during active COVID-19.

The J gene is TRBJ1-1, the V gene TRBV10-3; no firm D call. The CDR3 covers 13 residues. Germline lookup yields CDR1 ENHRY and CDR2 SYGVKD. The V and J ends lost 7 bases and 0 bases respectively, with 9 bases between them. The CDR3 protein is CAIIPDLNTEAFF. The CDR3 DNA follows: TGTGCCATCATTCCTGACTTGAACACTGAAGCTTTCTTT.

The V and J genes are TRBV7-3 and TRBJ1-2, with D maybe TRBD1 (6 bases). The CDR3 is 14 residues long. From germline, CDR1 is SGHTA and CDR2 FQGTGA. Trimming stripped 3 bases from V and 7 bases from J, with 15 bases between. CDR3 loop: CASSLGGRSRGYTF. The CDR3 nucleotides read TGTGCCAGCAGCTTGGGGGGGCGATCCCGTGGCTACACCTTC.

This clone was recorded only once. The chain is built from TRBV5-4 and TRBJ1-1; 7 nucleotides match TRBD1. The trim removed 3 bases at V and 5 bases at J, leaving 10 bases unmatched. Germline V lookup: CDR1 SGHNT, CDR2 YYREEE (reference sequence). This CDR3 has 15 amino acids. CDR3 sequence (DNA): TGTGCCAGCAGCTGGAACAGGGGAGGATCTACTGAAGCTTTCTTT. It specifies CASSWNRGGSTEAFF.

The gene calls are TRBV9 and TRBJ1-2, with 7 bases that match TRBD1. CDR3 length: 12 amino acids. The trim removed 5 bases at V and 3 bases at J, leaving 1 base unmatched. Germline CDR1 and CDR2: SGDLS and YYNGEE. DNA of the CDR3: TGTGCCAGCAGGACAGGGCACTATGGCTACACCTTC. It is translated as CASRTGHYGYTF.

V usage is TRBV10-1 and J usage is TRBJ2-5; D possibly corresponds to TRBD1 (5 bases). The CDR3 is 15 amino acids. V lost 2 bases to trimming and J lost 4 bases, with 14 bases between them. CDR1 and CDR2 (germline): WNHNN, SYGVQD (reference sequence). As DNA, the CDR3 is TGCGCCAGCAGTGAGCAGGGCAGTCGTCGAGAGACCCAGTACTTC. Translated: CASSEQGSRRETQYF.

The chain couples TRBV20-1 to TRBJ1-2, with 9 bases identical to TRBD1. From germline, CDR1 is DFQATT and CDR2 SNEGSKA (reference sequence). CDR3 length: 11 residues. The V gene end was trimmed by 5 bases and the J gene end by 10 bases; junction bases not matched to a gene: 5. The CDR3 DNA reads TGCAGTGCTCATGAACAGGGGGCCTACACCTTC. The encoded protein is CSAHEQGAYTF.

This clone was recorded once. The CDR3 DNA follows: TGTGCCAGCAAGAAATCGGGACAGTATAATTTACCCCTCCACTTT. Protein sequence: CASKKSGQYNLPLHF. The genes are TRBV12-1 and TRBJ1-6; TRBD1, the D gene given by the table, was not confirmed from the DNA. TRBV12-1 is annotated as a pseudogene. The CDR3 extends over 15 amino acids.

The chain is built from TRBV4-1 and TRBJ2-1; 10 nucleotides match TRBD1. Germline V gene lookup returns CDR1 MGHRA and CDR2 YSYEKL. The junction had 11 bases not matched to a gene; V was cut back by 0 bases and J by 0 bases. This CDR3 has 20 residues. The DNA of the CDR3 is TGCGCCAGCAGCCAAGATCTTGGACAGGGGGACCCGAGCTCCTACAATGAGCAGTTCTTC. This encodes CASSQDLGQGDPSSYNEQFF.

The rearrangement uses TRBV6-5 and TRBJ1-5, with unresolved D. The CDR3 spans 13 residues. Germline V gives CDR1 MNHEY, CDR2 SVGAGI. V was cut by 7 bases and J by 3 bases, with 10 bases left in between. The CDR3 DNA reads TGTGCCAGCATTGGGCGGGACAATCAGCCCCAGCATTTT. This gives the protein CASIGRDNQPQHF.

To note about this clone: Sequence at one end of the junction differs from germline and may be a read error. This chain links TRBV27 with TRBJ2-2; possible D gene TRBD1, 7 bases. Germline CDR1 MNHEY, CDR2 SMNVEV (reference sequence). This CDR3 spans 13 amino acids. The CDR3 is CASNGGGCRGAVF. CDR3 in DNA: TGTGCCAGCAATGGAGGGGGCTGCCGGGGAGCTGTTTTT.

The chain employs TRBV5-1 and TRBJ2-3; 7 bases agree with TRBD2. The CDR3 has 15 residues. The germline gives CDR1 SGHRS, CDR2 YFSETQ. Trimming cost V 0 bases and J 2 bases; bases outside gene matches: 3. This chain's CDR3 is CASSLGGGPTDTQYF. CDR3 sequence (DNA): TGCGCCAGCAGCTTGGGGGGGGGTCCCACAGATACGCAGTATTTT.

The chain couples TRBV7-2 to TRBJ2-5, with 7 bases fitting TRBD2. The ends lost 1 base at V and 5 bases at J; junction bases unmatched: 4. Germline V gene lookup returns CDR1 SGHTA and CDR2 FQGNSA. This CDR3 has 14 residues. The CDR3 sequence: CASSLGGGGETQYF. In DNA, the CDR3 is TGTGCCAGCAGCTTAGGTGGGGGAGGGGAGACCCAGTACTTC. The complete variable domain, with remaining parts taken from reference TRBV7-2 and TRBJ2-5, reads GAGVSQSPSNKVTEKGKDVELRCDPISGHTALYWYRQSLGQGLEFLIYFQGNSAPDKSGLPSDRFSAERTGGSVSTLTIQRTQQEDSAVYLCASSLGGGGETQYFGPGTRLLVL.

DNA for the CDR3: TGTGCCAGCTCGGGCGGGACTGAGAATGAGCAGTTCTTC. Translation gives CASSGGTENEQFF. The chain uses TRBV18 and TRBJ2-1; weak D call: TRBD2 (6 bases). The CDR3 loop spans 13 amino acids. V was pared by 6 bases and J by 7 bases, with 13 bases between. Germline CDR1 and CDR2: KGHSH and LQKENI.

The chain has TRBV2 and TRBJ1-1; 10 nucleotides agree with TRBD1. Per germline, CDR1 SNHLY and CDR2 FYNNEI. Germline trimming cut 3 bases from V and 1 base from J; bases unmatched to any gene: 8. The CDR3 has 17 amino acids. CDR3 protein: CASSDDGQGGGNTEAFF. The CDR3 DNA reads TGTGCCAGCAGTGATGACGGACAGGGGGGAGGGAACACTGAAGCTTTCTTT.

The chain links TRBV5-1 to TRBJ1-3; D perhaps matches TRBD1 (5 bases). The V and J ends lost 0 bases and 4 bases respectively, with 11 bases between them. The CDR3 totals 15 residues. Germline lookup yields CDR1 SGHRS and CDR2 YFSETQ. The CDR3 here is CASSLAGALGNTIYF. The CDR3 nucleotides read TGCGCCAGCAGCTTGGCTGGGGCATTAGGAAACACCATATATTTT.

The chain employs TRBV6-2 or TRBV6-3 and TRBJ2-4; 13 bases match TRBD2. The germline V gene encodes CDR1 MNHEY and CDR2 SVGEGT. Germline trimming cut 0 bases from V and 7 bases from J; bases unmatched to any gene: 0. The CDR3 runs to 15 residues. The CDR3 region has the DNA TGTGCCAGCAGTTACTCGACTAGCGGGGGGAACATTCAGTACTTC. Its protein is CASSYSTSGGNIQYF.

The CDR3: CASIRRAGSNQPQHF. CDR3 bases: TGTGCCAGCATAAGGAGGGCTGGGAGCAATCAGCCCCAGCATTTT. The rearrangement links TRBV5-8 to TRBJ1-5; D is ambiguous. The V gene's germline CDR1 is SGHTS and CDR2 YDEGEE. The CDR3 sequence is 15 residues long. V was clipped by 6 bases and J by 1 base, with 14 bases between them. Using reference TRBV5-8 and TRBJ1-5 for the parts outside the CDR3, the full variable domain is EAGVTQSPTHLIKTRGQQATLRCSPISGHTSVYWYQQALGLGLQFLLWYDEGEERNRGNFPPRFSGRQFPNYSSELNVNALELEDSALYLCASIRRAGSNQPQHFGDGTRLSIL.